These T cell receptor beta chains were read from a single sample in a study of T cell repertoires in cytomegalovirus infection. In TCRdb, the reads were re-called with MiXCR into one record per CDR3 protein. Found here are about half a million distinct CDR3 sequences, about 33% of them singletons; the top ten hold 15% to 20%. Their target antigens are unknown. The material was cultured PBMCs, obtained from culture after CMV antigen stimulation. These receptors were taken from a human donor in good health (CMV status not recorded). Some clones in this sample may be carry-over from other donors' samples. Each CDR3 is given with its conserved first and last residue. Fields, in order: clone size, V gene, J gene, D gene, CDR3 DNA, CDR3 protein. The D gene is left open where the match is weak. Size is stated for part of the rows, as once, few or many counts, or as a class when the clone is expanded.

>.|TRBV11-2|TRBJ2-4|.
TGTGCCAGCAGCTTAGCGGTTGGCCCACCGGGTAACATTCAGTACTTC
CASSLAVGPPGNIQYF
>.|TRBV12-3/TRBV12-4|TRBJ1-5|TRBD1
TGTGCCAGCAGTCCAGCGGGGACAGCTAGCAATCAGCCCCAGCATTTT
CASSPAGTASNQPQHF
>.|TRBV6-2/TRBV6-3|TRBJ2-7|.
TGTGCCAGCAGCCCAACCTCGCACAGGTACGAGCAGTACTTC
CASSPTSHRYEQYF
>.|TRBV6-5|TRBJ1-2|.
TGTGCCAGCAGTTACTTTGGCGGCGCTAACTATGGCTACACCTTC
CASSYFGGANYGYTF
>.|TRBV19|TRBJ2-1|TRBD2
TGTGCCAGTAGTATAGCGGGAGCGGGGTACAATGAGCAGTTCTTC
CASSIAGAGYNEQFF
>.|TRBV15|TRBJ1-5|.
TGTGCCACCAGCAGAGGTAGAGGGGAAAATCAGCCCCAGCATTTT
CATSRGRGENQPQHF
>.|TRBV7-2|TRBJ1-1|.
TGTGCCAGCAGCCCTCTAGTCCAAGCTTTCTTT
CASSPLVQAFF
>.|TRBV6-1|TRBJ1-1|.
TGTGCCAGCAGTGAAGAGGTCGACTTAAGAGCTTTCTTT
CASSEEVDLRAFF
>few|TRBV7-7|TRBJ2-4|.
TGTGCCAGCAGCTTAGATCCAGGGGTAATCAAAAACATTCAGTACTTC
CASSLDPGVIKNIQYF
>many|TRBV7-9|TRBJ2-5|TRBD2
TGTGCCAGCAGCTCTCAGCGGGAACGACCTAAAGAGACCCAGTACTTC
CASSSQRERPKETQYF
>few|TRBV7-2|TRBJ1-1|.
TGTGCCAGCACCCCCGGGGGCGGAAACACTGAAGCTTTCTTT
CASTPGGGNTEAFF
>.|TRBV6-6|TRBJ1-5|.
TGTGCCAGCAGTTACTCTTGGGAACAGAGCAATCAGCCCCAGCATTTT
CASSYSWEQSNQPQHF
>few|TRBV11-3|TRBJ2-2|.
TGTGCCAGCAGCCCGGGAAGGCTCCGTTCAGTGGCGAACACCGGGGAGCTGTTTTTT
CASSPGRLRSVANTGELFF
>.|TRBV4-1|TRBJ1-6|.
TGCGCCAGCAGCCGACGCGAAGGGGTAAATTCACCCCTCCACTTT
CASSRREGVNSPLHF
>.|TRBV20-1|TRBJ1-2|.
TGCAGTGCTAGAGTAGCCTCCTACTATGGCTACACCTTC
CSARVASYYGYTF
>few|TRBV4-1|TRBJ2-2|TRBD2
TGCGCCAGCAGCCAACGCTCTAGCGGGAGTCTCACCGGGGAGCTGTTTTTT
CASSQRSSGSLTGELFF
>few|TRBV7-2|TRBJ1-2|TRBD1
TGTGCCAGCAGCCTGGGACAGTTAGTTGGCTACACCTTC
CASSLGQLVGYTF
>.|TRBV19|TRBJ2-6|.
TGTGCCAGTAGTCCCCCCATCTCTGGGGCCAACGTCCTGACTTTC
CASSPPISGANVLTF
>few|TRBV4-1|TRBJ1-2|TRBD1
TGCGCCAGCAGCCCCAGTAGGGGGCGGCACTATGGCTACACCTTC
CASSPSRGRHYGYTF
>.|TRBV30|TRBJ1-2|.
TGTGCCTGGAGTGCCCTCTCCAGTCAGGGCCGGGGTGGCTACACCTTC
CAWSALSSQGRGGYTF
>.|TRBV11-3|TRBJ2-7|TRBD1
TGTGCCAGCAGCTTGGGGACAGGGGTATTGGACGAGCAGTACTTC
CASSLGTGVLDEQYF
>few|TRBV6-1|TRBJ2-1|.
TGTGCCAGCAGCCCCTCGGGGGAGGGGGCGAATGAGCAGTTCTTC
CASSPSGEGANEQFF
>.|TRBV18|TRBJ1-2|.
TGTGCCAGCTCACCGCCGGCCGGGGAGGTCAACGATTGCACCTTC
CASSPPAGEVNDCTF
>.|TRBV11-1|TRBJ2-5|TRBD2
TGTGCCAGCAGCTCGGGTACAGCGGGAGCGTACCAAGAGACCCAGTACTTC
CASSSGTAGAYQETQYF
>.|TRBV19|TRBJ1-2|.
TGTGCCAGTAGTAATGCGGCTATTTGGGATGGCTACACCTTC
CASSNAAIWDGYTF
>many|TRBV7-2|TRBJ1-4|.
TGTGCCAGCAGCTTGGACAGAGGATCCGAAAAACTGTTTTTT
CASSLDRGSEKLFF
>few|TRBV3-1|TRBJ2-1|TRBD2
TGTGCCAGCAGCCCCTCCGGGTGGGGGACTAGGGAGTTCTTC
CASSPSGWGTREFF